These 16 T cell receptor beta chains were all obtained from the same sample, sequenced in a study of identical twins. TCRdb re-called the 5' RACE reads through MiXCR, storing one row per CDR3 protein. The sample has roughly 750,000 distinct CDR3 sequences, around 21% seen once. Separately, the same data were catalogued under a study of T cells expressing NK-cell markers.

The specimen sequenced was PBMCs. The source of these receptors is a woman in her late teens or twenties in good health.

The chain is built from TRBV11-2 and TRBJ2-1; D may correspond to TRBD1 or TRBD2 (5 bases each). The germline CDR1 and CDR2 sequences are SGHAT and FQNNGV. The V end was cut by 5 bases, the J end by 8 bases, with 16 bases between. This CDR3 is 14 amino acids long. The CDR3 DNA sequence: TGTGCCAGCAGCATCTGGACGGGGCCGGATGAGCAGTTCTTC. It translates to CASSIWTGPDEQFF.

This chain connects TRBV5-1 to TRBJ1-1; 9 bases agree with TRBD1. Unmatched junction bases numbered 3, after V lost 7 bases and J lost 2 bases. Looked up from germline, CDR1 is SGHRS and CDR2 is YFSETQ. The CDR3 has 13 amino acids. The CDR3 loop is CASQGQGNTEAFF. Here the CDR3 DNA reads TGCGCCAGCCAGGGACAGGGTAACACTGAAGCTTTCTTT.

CDR3 protein: CASSPPARGELFF. For the CDR3, the DNA is TGTGCCAGCAGCCCCCCGGCCCGCGGGGAGCTGTTTTTT. The genes are TRBV3-1 and TRBJ2-2, with unresolved D. Germline CDR1 is LGHDT and CDR2 is YNNKEL (reference sequence). The CDR3 extends over 13 amino acids. The V end lost 4 bases, the J end lost 7 bases, and 10 bases lay between the germline ends.

This clonotype was counted a few times. The CDR3 protein is CASSAGLGTYNEQFF. The DNA for the CDR3 is TGTGCCAGCAGCGCGGGACTAGGTACCTACAATGAGCAGTTCTTC. The genes are TRBV5-5 and TRBJ2-1; 8 bases agree with TRBD2. Per the germline V gene, CDR1 is SGHKS and CDR2 is YYEKEE (reference sequence). The CDR3 has 15 amino acids. J lost 2 bases, V lost 4 bases, and 5 bases had no gene match.

The chain links TRBV20-1 to TRBJ2-2, with TRBD2 as a possible D gene (6 bases). Germline values: CDR1 DFQATT, CDR2 SNEGSKA (reference sequence). The V and J ends lost 2 bases and 7 bases respectively, with 17 bases between them. The CDR3 covers 15 residues. The CDR3 is CSARKGRLLGGELFF. In DNA form, the CDR3 reads TGCAGTGCTAGAAAGGGGAGGTTATTAGGCGGGGAGCTGTTTTTT.

This clonotype was found a few times. The rearrangement links TRBV20-1 to TRBJ2-1; TRBD2 agrees at 11 bases. V gave up 6 bases and J gave up 4 bases; unmatched junction bases: 8. The CDR3 loop spans 15 amino acids. CDR1 and CDR2 from the germline V gene are DFQATT and SNEGSKA (reference sequence). Here the CDR3 reads CSAQAGTSGYNEQFF. The CDR3 nucleotides are TGCAGTGCCCAGGCCGGGACTAGCGGATACAATGAGCAGTTCTTC.

V usage is TRBV10-1 and J usage is TRBJ2-7, with D possibly being TRBD2 (6 bases). This CDR3 region has 14 residues. V gave up 5 bases and J gave up 2 bases, with 13 bases separating them. From germline, CDR1 is WNHNN and CDR2 SYGVQD (reference sequence). The CDR3 spells CASSPGTATYEQYF. In nucleotides, the CDR3 is TGCGCCAGCAGTCCCGGGACTGCGACCTACGAGCAGTACTTC.

The V and J genes are TRBV7-2 and TRBJ2-3; 7 bases fit TRBD2. The CDR3 has 17 amino acids. In germline, CDR1 is SGHTA, CDR2 FQGNSA. The trim removed 2 bases at V and 2 bases at J, leaving 10 bases unmatched. CDR3 protein: CASSLSPRLAATDTQYF. The DNA for the CDR3 is TGTGCCAGCAGCTTATCGCCCCGACTAGCCGCCACAGATACGCAGTATTTT.

The table lists this clonotype with a few counts. The chain carries TRBV24-1 and TRBJ2-2; TRBD1 matches at 10 bases. The CDR3 totals 16 residues. V lost 3 bases to trimming and J lost 5 bases; unmatched junction nucleotides: 5. CDR1 and CDR2 (germline): KGHDR, SFDVKD. In DNA, the CDR3 is TGTGCCACCAGTGATGCGCCGGGACAGGGGACCGGGGAGCTGTTTTTT. This translates into CATSDAPGQGTGELFF.

The chain links TRBV5-1 to TRBJ2-2; 8 bases line up with TRBD1. Germline CDR1 is SGHRS and CDR2 is YFSETQ. V shed 6 bases and J 5 bases; nucleotides not matched to a gene: 6. The CDR3 is 14 residues long. CDR3 sequence: CASTVRTGTGELFF. The CDR3 DNA follows: TGCGCCAGCACTGTCCGGACAGGGACCGGGGAGCTGTTTTTT.

This clonotype was recorded a few times. This chain links TRBV11-2 with TRBJ1-2, with 8 positions matching TRBD1. Germline CDR1 and CDR2: SGHAT and FQNNGV. The V gene end was trimmed by 0 bases and the J gene end by 8 bases; junction bases not matched to a gene: 17. The CDR3 covers 18 residues. The CDR3 nucleotides are TGTGCCAGCAGCTTAGACCCGGTACAGGGGGGTGTATTGTTCGGCTACACCTTC. Its protein is CASSLDPVQGGVLFGYTF.

This clonotype was observed at least ten times. The chain uses TRBV10-1 and TRBJ2-7; D possibly uses TRBD1 or TRBD2 (6 bases each). V was trimmed by 8 bases and J by 9 bases, leaving 8 bases between them. The CDR3 runs to 9 residues. Germline values: CDR1 WNHNN, CDR2 SYGVQD (reference sequence). CDR3 loop: CASGGGQYF. The CDR3 DNA follows: TGCGCCAGCGGAGGGGGGCAGTACTTC.

The chain combines TRBV20-1 with TRBJ2-5; no definite D call. CDR3 length: 15 amino acids. Germline CDR1 is DFQATT and CDR2 is SNEGSKA (reference sequence). Trimming stripped 3 bases from V and 0 bases from J, with 14 bases between. CDR3 nucleotide sequence: TGCAGTGCTAGGTCGAACAGTCTGTACCAAGAGACCCAGTACTTC. It is translated as CSARSNSLYQETQYF.

In this sample, this clonotype turned up many times. CDR3 in amino acids: CSAFRDTYGYTF. The CDR3 DNA reads TGCAGTGCTTTCCGGGACACCTATGGCTACACCTTC. This chain joins TRBV20-1 and TRBJ1-2; maybe TRBD1 (6 bases). V was shortened by 5 bases and J by 4 bases, with 11 bases between the two germline ends. Per germline, CDR1 DFQATT and CDR2 SNEGSKA (reference sequence). The CDR3 loop spans 12 amino acids.

The CDR3 loop reads CASSQGPLGGYTF. The CDR3 DNA is TGTGCCAGCAGTCAGGGGCCCCTGGGAGGCTACACCTTC. This sequence joins TRBV6-1 and TRBJ1-2; D might be TRBD1 (6 bases). Germline V gene lookup returns CDR1 MNHNS and CDR2 SASEGT. Trimming cost V 5 bases and J 8 bases, with 15 bases left between them. The CDR3 is 13 amino acids.

This clonotype was seen a handful of times. The J gene is TRBJ2-7, the V gene TRBV2; no clear D. V lost 10 bases and J 6 bases, leaving 13 bases between the germline ends. Looked up from germline, CDR1 is SNHLY and CDR2 is FYNNEI. This CDR3 spans 11 amino acids. CDR3 bases: TGTGCCACCTACCAACACGGCGAGCAGTACTTC. Translating gives CATYQHGEQYF.